The 14 T cell receptor beta chains below were found in one sample sequenced in a study of post-analysis software for immune sequencing data. Tagging with unique molecular identifiers was a feature of the TCR beta cDNA libraries. MiXCR was run by TCRdb on the PCR reads, yielding one entry per CDR3 protein. The sample shows some 890,000 distinct CDR3 sequences, under 70% of them seen only once. Whole-study findings and limits: Four or five TRBV segments were more frequent in patients than controls; TRBV5-6, TRBV5-1 and TRBV20-1 belonged to this group.

These receptors lack a known antigen. The source material was blood. These receptor sequences come from a girl between 5 and 17 years old with multiple sclerosis.

The sample holds a few counts of this clonotype. V and J are TRBV20-1 and TRBJ2-5; either TRBD1 or TRBD2 may fit D (6 bases each). The CDR3 length is 13 residues. With 3 bases removed from V and 11 bases from J, the gap between germline ends came to 19 bases. CDR1 is DFQATT, CDR2 SNEGSKA, per germline (reference sequence). The CDR3, as DNA: TGCAGTGCTAGTCCCCAGGGGCCCGGAGGGCAGTACTTC. The encoded protein is CSASPQGPGGQYF.

This clonotype was picked up a small number of times. The chain joins TRBV7-9 to TRBJ2-7; D is unresolved. V was pared by 7 bases and J by 2 bases, with 18 bases between. The CDR3 is 15 residues long. Per the germline V gene, CDR1 is SEHNR and CDR2 is FQNEAQ (reference sequence). CDR3 nucleotide sequence: TGTGCCAGCACGATCGACCGTCTCCTTACCTACGAGCAGTACTTC. Encoded protein: CASTIDRLLTYEQYF. The full variable domain, in which reference TRBV7-9 and TRBJ2-7 provide the parts outside the CDR3, is DTGVSQNPRHKITKRGQNVTFRCDPISEHNRLYWYRQTLGQGPEFLTYFQNEAQLEKSRLLSDRFSAERPKGSFSTLEIQRTEQGDSAMYLCASTIDRLLTYEQYFGPGTRLTVT.

J is TRBJ2-1 and V is TRBV5-1; 9 nucleotides match TRBD1. The germline V gene encodes CDR1 SGHRS and CDR2 YFSETQ. The CDR3 is 16 amino acids. V trimming: 4 bases; J trimming: 2 bases; junction bases outside the gene matches: 7. CDR3 nucleotide sequence: TGCGCCAGCAGCCCGGTGCGACAGGGGGCCTACAATGAGCAGTTCTTC. It translates to CASSPVRQGAYNEQFF.

This clonotype was observed once. The chain links TRBV20-1 to TRBJ2-1, with 11 bases that match TRBD2. The CDR3 spans 13 residues. Germline CDR1 DFQATT, CDR2 SNEGSKA (reference sequence). Unmatched junction bases numbered 3, after V lost 3 bases and J lost 8 bases. The CDR3 protein is CSARLAGGYEQFF. CDR3 DNA: TGCAGTGCTAGGCTAGCGGGAGGATATGAGCAGTTCTTC.

This chain uses TRBV4-1 with TRBJ2-3; TRBD2 matches 8 bases. Per the germline V gene, CDR1 is MGHRA and CDR2 is YSYEKL. The length of the CDR3 is 15 residues. With V trimmed by 6 bases and J by 2 bases, 7 bases remained unmatched. The CDR3 sequence is CASRQRGSITDTQYF. The CDR3 DNA is TGCGCCAGCAGGCAGCGGGGGAGCATCACAGATACGCAGTATTTT.

The rearrangement links TRBV20-1 to TRBJ2-2; TRBD2 aligns across 7 bases. Germline V gene sequence: CDR1 DFQATT, CDR2 SNEGSKA (reference sequence). V shed 1 base, J shed 7 bases, and the junction held 9 bases outside the gene matches. The CDR3 contains 15 residues. The CDR3 spells CSARGAGVEVGELFF. DNA for the CDR3: TGCAGTGCTAGAGGGGCGGGAGTTGAAGTCGGGGAGCTGTTTTTT.

This sequence joins TRBV5-1 and TRBJ2-7; TRBD2 might be the D (7 bases). V was shortened by 3 bases and J by 3 bases, with 16 bases between the two germline ends. Germline V gene sequence: CDR1 SGHRS, CDR2 YFSETQ. The CDR3 totals 15 residues. CDR3: CASSSLGGLDYEQYF. In DNA form, the CDR3 reads TGCGCCAGCAGCTCGTTGGGGGGGCTGGACTACGAGCAGTACTTC.

The V gene is TRBV10-3, the J gene TRBJ2-7; 12 nucleotides agree with TRBD2. Per the germline V gene, CDR1 is ENHRY and CDR2 is SYGVKD. CDR3 length equals 15 residues. With 6 bases clipped from V and 9 bases from J, the junction kept 12 bases outside the gene matches. CDR3: CAISPGLAGATRQYF. The CDR3, as DNA: TGTGCCATCAGCCCGGGACTAGCGGGCGCCACGAGGCAGTACTTC.

This clonotype was found a few times. The V call is TRBV29-1, the J call TRBJ1-1; D may be TRBD1 (5 bases). The CDR3 sequence is 15 residues long. V was clipped by 4 bases and J by 0 bases, with 15 bases between them. Germline V CDR1 and CDR2: SQVTM, ANQGSEA. The CDR3 DNA follows: TGCAGCGTTGCCCCGTTACTCAGGGTGAACACTGAAGCTTTCTTT. As protein: CSVAPLLRVNTEAFF.

The rearrangement links TRBV7-2 to TRBJ2-7, with 11 bases identical to TRBD2. CDR1 and CDR2 (germline): SGHTA, FQGNSA. The V and J ends lost 0 bases and 4 bases, in that order; junction bases with no gene match: 5. The CDR3 spans 16 residues. The CDR3 spells CASSLASTSGSYEQYF. The DNA for the CDR3 is TGTGCCAGCAGCTTAGCGAGCACTAGCGGGAGTTACGAGCAGTACTTC.

V gene TRBV7-9 combines with J gene TRBJ1-1, with a weak D call TRBD1 (6 bases). CDR1 SEHNR and CDR2 FQNEAQ come from the germline V gene (reference sequence). CDR3 size: 14 residues. The ends were cut back, 3 bases at V and 4 bases at J, with 12 bases in the middle. CDR3 in DNA: TGTGCCAGCAGCTTTTTTCCAGGGGTCACTGAAGCTTTCTTT. This gives the protein CASSFFPGVTEAFF.

This clonotype has more than one count but fewer than ten. The V call is TRBV3-1, the J call TRBJ2-7; D may be TRBD2 (5 bases). This CDR3 is built from 15 residues. Germline CDR1 is LGHDT and CDR2 is YNNKEL (reference sequence). V lost 0 bases to trimming and J lost 6 bases, with 15 bases between them. The CDR3 bases are TGTGCCAGCAGCCAAGAGGCCCTTACGGCGGGCGAGCAGTACTTC. Its protein product is CASSQEALTAGEQYF.

The sample holds a few counts of this clonotype. The V and J genes are TRBV20-1 and TRBJ2-5; 9 bases align to TRBD2. This CDR3 is 14 amino acids long. From germline, CDR1 is DFQATT and CDR2 SNEGSKA (reference sequence). J lost 2 bases, V lost 6 bases, and 7 bases had no gene match. The CDR3 region is CSALAGQLQETQYF. The CDR3 DNA reads as TGCAGTGCCCTAGCGGGACAGTTACAAGAGACCCAGTACTTC.

The V and J genes are TRBV7-3 and TRBJ2-7; 8 bases fit TRBD2. Germline V lookup: CDR1 SGHTA, CDR2 FQGTGA. V trimming: 1 base; J trimming: 3 bases; junction bases outside the gene matches: 5. The CDR3 contains 15 residues. This CDR3 is CASSLIAGQRYEQYF. The DNA for the CDR3 is TGTGCCAGCAGCTTAATAGCGGGGCAGCGCTACGAGCAGTACTTC.